This entry describes one TCR beta chain. These data are taken from a study of technical replicates of blood from several donors. This CDR3 region has 13 residues. J lost 2 bases, V lost 5 bases, and 1 base had no gene match. The germline V gene has CDR1 LNHDA and CDR2 SQIVND (reference sequence). TCRdb keeps only in-frame clones here, not all; method: immunoSEQ multiplex PCR. The table has some 62,000 clones, 80% to 90% seen once; the top ten hold around 4.9%. The chain employs TRBV19 and TRBJ2-7, with 9 bases aligning to TRBD2. The sequencing sample was made of PBMCs. This receptor was obtained from a human donor in good health. Some clones in this sample may be carry-over from other donors' samples. The CDR3 protein is CASSAGGPYEQYF. The CDR3 DNA sequence: TGTGCCAGTAGTGCGGGAGGGCCCTACGAGCAGTACTTC.